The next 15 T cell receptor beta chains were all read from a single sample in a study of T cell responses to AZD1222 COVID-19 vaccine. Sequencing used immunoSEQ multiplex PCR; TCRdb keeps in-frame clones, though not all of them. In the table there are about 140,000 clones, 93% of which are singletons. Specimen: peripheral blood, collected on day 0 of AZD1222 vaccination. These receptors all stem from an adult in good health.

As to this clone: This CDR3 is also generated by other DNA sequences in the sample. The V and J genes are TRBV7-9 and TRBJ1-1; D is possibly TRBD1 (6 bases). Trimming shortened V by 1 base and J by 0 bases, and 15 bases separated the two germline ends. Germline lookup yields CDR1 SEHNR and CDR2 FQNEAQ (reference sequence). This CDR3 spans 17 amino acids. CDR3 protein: CASSLGGRGPLNTEAFF. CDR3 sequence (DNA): TGTGCCAGCAGCTTAGGGGGGCGGGGGCCTCTGAACACTGAAGCTTTCTTT.

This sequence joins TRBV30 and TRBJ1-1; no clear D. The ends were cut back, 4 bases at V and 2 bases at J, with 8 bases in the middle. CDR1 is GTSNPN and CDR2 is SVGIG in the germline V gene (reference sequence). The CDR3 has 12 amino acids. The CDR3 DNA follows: TGTGCCTGGATCGCTGTAAACACTGAAGCTTTCTTT. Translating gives CAWIAVNTEAFF.

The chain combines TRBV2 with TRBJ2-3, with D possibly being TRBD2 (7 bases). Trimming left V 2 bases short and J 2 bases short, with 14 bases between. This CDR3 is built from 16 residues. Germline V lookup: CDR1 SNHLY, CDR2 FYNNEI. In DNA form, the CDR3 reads TGTGCCAGCAGTGAATTGCAGGGGACTACCACAGATACGCAGTATTTT. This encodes CASSELQGTTTDTQYF.

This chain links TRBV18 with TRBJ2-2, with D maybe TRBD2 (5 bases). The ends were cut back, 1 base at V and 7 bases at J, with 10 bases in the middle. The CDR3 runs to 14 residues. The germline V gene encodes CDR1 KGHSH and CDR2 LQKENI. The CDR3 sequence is CASSPRLEGGELFF. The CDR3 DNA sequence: TGTGCCAGCTCACCACGTCTCGAGGGCGGGGAGCTGTTTTTT.

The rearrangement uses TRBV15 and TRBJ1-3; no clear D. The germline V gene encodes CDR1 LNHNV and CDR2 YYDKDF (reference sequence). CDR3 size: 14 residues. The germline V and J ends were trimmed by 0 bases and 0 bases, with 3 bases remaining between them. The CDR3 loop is CATSRDLSGNTIYF. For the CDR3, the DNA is TGTGCCACCAGCAGAGACCTCTCTGGAAACACCATATATTTT.

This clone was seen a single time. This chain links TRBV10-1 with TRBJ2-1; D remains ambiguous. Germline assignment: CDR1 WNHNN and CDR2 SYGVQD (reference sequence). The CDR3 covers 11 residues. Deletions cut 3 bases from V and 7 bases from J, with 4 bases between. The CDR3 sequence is CASSESNEQFF. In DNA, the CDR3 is TGCGCCAGCAGTGAATCGAATGAGCAGTTCTTC.

The CDR3 DNA reads as TGTGCCAGCAGTGAATATAAGGGATGGACTAGCGGGTACAATGAGCAGTTCTTC. Translated, it gives CASSEYKGWTSGYNEQFF. The rearrangement joins TRBV6-1 to TRBJ2-1; TRBD2 matches 11 bases. The ends lost 2 bases at V and 4 bases at J; junction bases unmatched: 10. Looked up from germline, CDR1 is MNHNS and CDR2 is SASEGT. This CDR3 comprises 18 residues.

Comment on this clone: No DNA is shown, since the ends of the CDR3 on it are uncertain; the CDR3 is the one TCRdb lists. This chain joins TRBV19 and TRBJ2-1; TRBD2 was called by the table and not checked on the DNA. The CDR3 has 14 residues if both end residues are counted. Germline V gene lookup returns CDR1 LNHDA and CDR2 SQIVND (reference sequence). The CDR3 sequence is CASSIAWGGGSSFF.

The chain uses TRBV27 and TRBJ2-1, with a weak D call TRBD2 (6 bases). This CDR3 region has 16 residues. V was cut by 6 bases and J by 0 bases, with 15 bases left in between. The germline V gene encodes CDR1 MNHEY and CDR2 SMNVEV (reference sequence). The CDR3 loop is CASSRGTSSSYNEQFF. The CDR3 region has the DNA TGTGCCAGCAGCCGTGGGACTTCGAGCTCCTACAATGAGCAGTTCTTC.

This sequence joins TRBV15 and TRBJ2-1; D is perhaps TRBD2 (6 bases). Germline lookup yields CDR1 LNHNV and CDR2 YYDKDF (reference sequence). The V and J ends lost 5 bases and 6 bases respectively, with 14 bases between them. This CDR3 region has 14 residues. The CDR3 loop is CATSAGRILNEQFF. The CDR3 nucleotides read TGTGCCACCAGCGCGGGACGAATACTCAATGAGCAGTTCTTC.

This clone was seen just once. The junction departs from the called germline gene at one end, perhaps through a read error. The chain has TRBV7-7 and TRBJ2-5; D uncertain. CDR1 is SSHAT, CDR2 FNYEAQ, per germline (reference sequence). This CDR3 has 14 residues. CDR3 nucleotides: TGTGCTAGCAGCTTGTCAGCTGGACAAGAGACCCAGTACTTC. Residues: CASSLSAGQETQYF.

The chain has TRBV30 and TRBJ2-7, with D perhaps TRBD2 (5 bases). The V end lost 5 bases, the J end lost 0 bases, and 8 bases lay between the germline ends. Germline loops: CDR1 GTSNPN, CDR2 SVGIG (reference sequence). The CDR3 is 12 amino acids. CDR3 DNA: TGTGCCTGGGGAGGCAGCTCCTACGAGCAGTACTTC. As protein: CAWGGSSYEQYF.

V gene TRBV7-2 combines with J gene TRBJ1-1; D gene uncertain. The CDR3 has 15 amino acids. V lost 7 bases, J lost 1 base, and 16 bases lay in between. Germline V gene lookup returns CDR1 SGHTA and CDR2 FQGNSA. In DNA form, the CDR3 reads TGTGCCAGCACCTCAGATGGGAAAACGAACACTGAAGCTTTCTTT. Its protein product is CASTSDGKTNTEAFF.

Here the CDR3 reads CSVEVGTGWADTQYF. The CDR3 bases are TGCAGCGTTGAAGTGGGGACAGGGTGGGCAGATACGCAGTATTTT. V usage is TRBV29-1 and J usage is TRBJ2-3, with 9 bases identical to TRBD1. This CDR3 comprises 15 residues. In germline, CDR1 is SQVTM, CDR2 ANQGSEA. V shed 1 base, J shed 4 bases, and the junction held 6 bases outside the gene matches.

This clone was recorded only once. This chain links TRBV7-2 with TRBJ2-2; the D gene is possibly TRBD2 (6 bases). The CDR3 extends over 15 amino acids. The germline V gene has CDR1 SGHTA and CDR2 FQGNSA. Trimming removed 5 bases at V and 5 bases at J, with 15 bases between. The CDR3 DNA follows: TGTGCCAGCAGCGATACAATGGAGGGGACCGGGGAGCTGTTTTTT. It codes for CASSDTMEGTGELFF.